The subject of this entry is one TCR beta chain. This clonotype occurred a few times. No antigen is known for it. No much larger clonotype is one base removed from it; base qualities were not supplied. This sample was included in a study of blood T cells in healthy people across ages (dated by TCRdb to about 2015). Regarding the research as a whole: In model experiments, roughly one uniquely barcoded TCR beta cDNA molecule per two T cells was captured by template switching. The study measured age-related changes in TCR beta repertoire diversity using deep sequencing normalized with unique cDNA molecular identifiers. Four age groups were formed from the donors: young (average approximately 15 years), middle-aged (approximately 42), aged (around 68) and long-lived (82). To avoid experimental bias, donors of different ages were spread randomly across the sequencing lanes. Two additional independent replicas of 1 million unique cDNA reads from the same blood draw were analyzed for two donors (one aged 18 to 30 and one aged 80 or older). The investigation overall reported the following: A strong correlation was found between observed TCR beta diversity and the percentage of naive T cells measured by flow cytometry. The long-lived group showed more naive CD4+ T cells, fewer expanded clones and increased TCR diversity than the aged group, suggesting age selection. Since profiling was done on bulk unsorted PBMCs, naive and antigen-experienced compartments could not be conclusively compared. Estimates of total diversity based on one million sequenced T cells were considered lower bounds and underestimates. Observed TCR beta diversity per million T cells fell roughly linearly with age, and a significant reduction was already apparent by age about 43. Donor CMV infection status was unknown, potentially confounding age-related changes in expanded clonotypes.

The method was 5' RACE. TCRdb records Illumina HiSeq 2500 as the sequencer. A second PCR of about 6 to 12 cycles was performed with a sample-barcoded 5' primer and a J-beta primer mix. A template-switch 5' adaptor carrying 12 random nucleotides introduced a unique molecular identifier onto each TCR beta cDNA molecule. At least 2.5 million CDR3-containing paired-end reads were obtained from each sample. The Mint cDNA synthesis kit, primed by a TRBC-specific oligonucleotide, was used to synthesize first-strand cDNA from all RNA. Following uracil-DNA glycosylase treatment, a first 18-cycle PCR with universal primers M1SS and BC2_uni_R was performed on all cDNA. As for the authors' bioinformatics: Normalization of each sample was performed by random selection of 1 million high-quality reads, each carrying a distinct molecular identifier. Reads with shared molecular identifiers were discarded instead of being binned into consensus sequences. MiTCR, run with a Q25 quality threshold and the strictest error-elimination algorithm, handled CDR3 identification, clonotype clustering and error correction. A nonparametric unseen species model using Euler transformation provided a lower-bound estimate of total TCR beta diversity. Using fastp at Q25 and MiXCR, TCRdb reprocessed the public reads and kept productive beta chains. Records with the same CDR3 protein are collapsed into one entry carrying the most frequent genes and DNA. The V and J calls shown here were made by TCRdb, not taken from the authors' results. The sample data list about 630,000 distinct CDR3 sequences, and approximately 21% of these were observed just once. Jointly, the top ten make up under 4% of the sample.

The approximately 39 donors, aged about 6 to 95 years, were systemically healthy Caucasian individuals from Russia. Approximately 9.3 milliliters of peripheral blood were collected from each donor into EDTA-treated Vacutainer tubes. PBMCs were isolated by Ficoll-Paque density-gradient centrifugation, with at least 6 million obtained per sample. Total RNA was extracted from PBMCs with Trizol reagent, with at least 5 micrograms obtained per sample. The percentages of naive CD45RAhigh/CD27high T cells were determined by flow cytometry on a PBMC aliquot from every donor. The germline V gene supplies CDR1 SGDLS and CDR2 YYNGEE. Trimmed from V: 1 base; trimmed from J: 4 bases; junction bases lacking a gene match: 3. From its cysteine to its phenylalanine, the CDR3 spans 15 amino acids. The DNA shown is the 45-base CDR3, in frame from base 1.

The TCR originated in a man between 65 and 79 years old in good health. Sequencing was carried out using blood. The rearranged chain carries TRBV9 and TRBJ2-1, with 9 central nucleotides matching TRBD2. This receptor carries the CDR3 CASSVPSGAYNEQFF. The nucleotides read TGTGCCAGCAGCGTACCTAGCGGGGCTTACAATGAGCAGTTCTTC.